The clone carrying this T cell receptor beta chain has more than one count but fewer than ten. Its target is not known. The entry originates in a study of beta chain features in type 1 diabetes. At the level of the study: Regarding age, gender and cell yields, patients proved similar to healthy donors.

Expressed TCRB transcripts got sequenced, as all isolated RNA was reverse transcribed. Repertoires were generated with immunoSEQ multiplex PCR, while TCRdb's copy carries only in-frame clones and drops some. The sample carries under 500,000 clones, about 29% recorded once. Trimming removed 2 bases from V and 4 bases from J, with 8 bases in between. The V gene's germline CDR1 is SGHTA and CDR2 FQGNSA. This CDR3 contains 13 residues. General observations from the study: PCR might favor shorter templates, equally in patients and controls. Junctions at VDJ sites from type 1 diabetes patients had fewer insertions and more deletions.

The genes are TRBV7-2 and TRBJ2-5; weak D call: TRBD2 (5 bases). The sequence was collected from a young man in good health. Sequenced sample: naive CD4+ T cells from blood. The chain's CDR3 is CASSLMGRETQYF. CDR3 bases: TGTGCCAGCAGCTTAATGGGGAGAGAGACCCAGTACTTC.